The 23 T cell receptor beta chains given below trace back to one sample, sequenced in a study of blood T cell repertoires in COVID-19. Using immunoSEQ multiplex PCR, the repertoire was profiled, and TCRdb retains in-frame clones only, with some absent. The repertoire consists of 150,000 or so clones, with around 79% occurring once and the leading ten covering roughly 4.9%. What was sequenced was peripheral blood. All receptors come from a woman in her 70s with COVID-19, enrolled during active disease.

This clone was seen many times. This chain connects TRBV2 to TRBJ1-6; D uncertain. The CDR3 loop spans 15 amino acids. Germline CDR1 and CDR2: SNHLY and FYNNEI. V was trimmed by 3 bases and J by 4 bases, leaving 10 bases between them. CDR3 region: CASSDRPAYNSPLHF. The DNA of the CDR3 is TGTGCCAGCAGTGACAGGCCAGCTTATAATTCACCCCTCCACTTT. The full variable domain, with the rest looked up from reference TRBV2 and TRBJ1-6, is EPEVTQTPSHQVTQMGQEVILRCVPISNHLYFYWYRQILGQKVEFLVSFYNNEISEKSEIFDDQFSVERPDGSNFTLKIRSTKLEDSAMYFCASSDRPAYNSPLHFGNGTRLTVT.

This chain links TRBV11-2 with TRBJ1-6, with D perhaps TRBD1 (5 bases). This CDR3 spans 15 amino acids. Germline lookup yields CDR1 SGHAT and CDR2 FQNNGV. Trimming removed 2 bases at V and 7 bases at J, with 12 bases between. CDR3 bases: TGTGCCAGCAGCTTATCGGTTCAGGGCAATTCACCCCTCCACTTT. Translated, it gives CASSLSVQGNSPLHF.

The DNA for the CDR3 is TGTGCCAGCAGCTCCCAAAGGACAGCTGTTAATGAAAAACTGTTTTTT. It translates to CASSSQRTAVNEKLFF. V is TRBV21-1 and J is TRBJ1-4; the D call in the table, TRBD1, was not verified against the DNA. TRBV21-1 is noted as a pseudogene. The CDR3 totals 16 residues.

This rearrangement joins TRBV5-1 to TRBJ2-5; no firm D call. V was cut by 0 bases and J by 3 bases, with 9 bases left in between. Germline CDR1 is SGHRS and CDR2 is YFSETQ. This CDR3 has 14 amino acids. CDR3 loop: CASSLAREKETQYF. CDR3 sequence (DNA): TGCGCCAGCAGCTTGGCCCGAGAAAAAGAGACCCAGTACTTC.

The chain links TRBV28 to TRBJ2-7; 8 bases map to TRBD1. The germline gives CDR1 MDHEN, CDR2 SYDVKM. Trimming cost V 6 bases and J 2 bases; bases outside gene matches: 12. This CDR3 has 16 residues. CDR3 sequence (DNA): TGTGCCAGCAGCCCCGTGGGGTACAGGGGGACCTACGAGCAGTACTTC. Residues: CASSPVGYRGTYEQYF.

This clone was recorded only once. The chain is built from TRBV19 and TRBJ1-2; 8 positions match TRBD1. Germline CDR1 reads LNHDA; CDR2 reads SQIVND (reference sequence). V gave up 5 bases and J gave up 4 bases; unmatched junction bases: 12. This CDR3 contains 16 residues. CDR3 sequence: CASSAERTGSVYGYTF. CDR3 DNA sequence: TGTGCCAGTAGTGCAGAAAGGACAGGGAGCGTCTATGGCTACACCTTC.

The chain employs TRBV20-1 and TRBJ1-1, with 7 bases that match TRBD1. The germline CDR1 and CDR2 sequences are DFQATT and SNEGSKA (reference sequence). This CDR3 is 15 amino acids long. V dropped 3 bases and J dropped 1; count of bases not matched to a gene: 8. CDR3 sequence (DNA): TGCAGTGCTAGTGTGGCAGGGGGATGGAACACTGAAGCTTTCTTT. Translating gives CSASVAGGWNTEAFF.

The rearrangement uses TRBV11-2 and TRBJ2-3, with D hard to call. The germline V gene encodes CDR1 SGHAT and CDR2 FQNNGV. There are 12 residues in the CDR3. V was cut by 8 bases and J by 0 bases, with 6 bases left in between. This CDR3 is CASLQSTDTQYF. In DNA, the CDR3 is TGTGCCAGCCTCCAGAGCACAGATACGCAGTATTTT.

The chain has TRBV5-4 and TRBJ1-4; 7 bases line up with TRBD1. This CDR3 contains 14 residues. CDR1 and CDR2 from the germline V gene are SGHNT and YYREEE (reference sequence). The ends lost 4 bases at V and 8 bases at J; junction bases unmatched: 8. The CDR3 DNA is TGTGCCAGCAGCGTCCGGGACAGTGGGGAAAAACTGTTTTTT. It yields the protein CASSVRDSGEKLFF.

The gene calls are TRBV27 and TRBJ2-4; a possible D gene is TRBD2 (6 bases). The germline V gene encodes CDR1 MNHEY and CDR2 SMNVEV (reference sequence). The V end lost 0 bases, the J end lost 6 bases, and 9 bases lay between the germline ends. This CDR3 region has 14 residues. Here the CDR3 reads CASSLSAGSNIQYF. In DNA, the CDR3 is TGTGCCAGCAGTTTATCCGCGGGGTCAAACATTCAGTACTTC.

The chain links TRBV25-1 to TRBJ1-2; D might be TRBD1 (5 bases). CDR1 MGHDK and CDR2 SYGVNS come from the germline V gene. V lost 4 bases and J lost 8, with 11 bases in between. The CDR3 contains 12 residues. DNA of the CDR3: TGTGCCAGCAGTGGACAGATTACCGGCTACACCTTC. This sequence encodes CASSGQITGYTF.

Turning to this clone: One junction end disagrees with the germline gene, perhaps due to a read error. The chain's CDR3 is CASSSAGTGVYGYIF. CDR3 nucleotide sequence: TGCGCCAGCAGCTCGGCCGGGACAGGGGTTTATGGCTACATCTTC. V and J are TRBV5-1 and TRBJ1-2, with 10 bases matching TRBD1. The V gene's germline CDR1 is SGHRS and CDR2 YFSETQ. The CDR3 consists of 15 residues. The full variable domain, rest sourced from reference TRBV5-1 and TRBJ1-2, is KAGVTQTPRYLIKTRGQQVTLSCSPISGHRSVSWYQQTPGQGLQFLFEYFSETQRNKGNFPGRFSGRQFSNSRSEMNVSTLELGDSALYLCASSSAGTGVYGYIFGSGTRLTVV.

The V gene is TRBV5-6, the J gene TRBJ1-2; 9 bases fit TRBD1. There are 17 residues in the CDR3. V was pared by 0 bases and J by 6 bases, with 12 bases of the junction left unmatched. Germline CDR1 is SGHDT and CDR2 is YYEEEE. CDR3 coding DNA: TGTGCCAGCAGCTTGGCCGACAGGGGGAACAGATTCAATGGCTACACCTTC. Its protein product is CASSLADRGNRFNGYTF.

The genes are TRBV6-7 and TRBJ2-1; 13 nucleotides agree with TRBD2. TRBV6-7 carries the ORF label, with uncertain function. With V trimmed by 2 bases and J by 9 bases, 7 bases remained unmatched. The CDR3 runs to 16 residues. The DNA for the CDR3 is TGTGCCAGCAGTTACCCGGGGACTAGCGGGACGTCTGAGCAGTTCTTC. This codes for CASSYPGTSGTSEQFF.

The chain combines TRBV30 with TRBJ2-7; the D gene is possibly TRBD1 (5 bases). Between the trimmed V and J ends, which lost 0 bases and 0 bases, there was a span of 12 bases. CDR3 length equals 15 residues. Germline assignment: CDR1 GTSNPN and CDR2 SVGIG (reference sequence). The CDR3 reads CAWSVGVVGSYEQYF. DNA of the CDR3: TGTGCCTGGAGTGTAGGGGTAGTTGGCTCCTACGAGCAGTACTTC.

Only one count was recorded for this clone. The V and J genes are TRBV28 and TRBJ1-6; TRBD1 matches at 9 bases. V dropped 6 bases and J dropped 9; count of bases not matched to a gene: 6. Germline V CDR1 and CDR2: MDHEN, SYDVKM. This CDR3 has 14 amino acids. CDR3 DNA sequence: TGTGCCAGCAGCCCAACAGGGGGCTCTTCACCCCTCCACTTT. Residues: CASSPTGGSSPLHF.

V is TRBV19 and J is TRBJ2-3, with 9 bases matching TRBD2. After removal of 4 bases from V and 2 bases from J, the junction contained 4 bases not matched to a gene. The CDR3 length is 15 residues. Germline V gives CDR1 LNHDA, CDR2 SQIVND (reference sequence). The CDR3, as DNA: TGTGCCAGTAGTAACCCGGGACTAGCCACAGATACGCAGTATTTT. Its protein product is CASSNPGLATDTQYF.

CDR3 loop: CASSPTSGGPSTDTQYF. The CDR3 DNA is TGCGCCAGCAGCCCGACTAGCGGGGGGCCTAGCACAGATACGCAGTATTTT. This rearrangement joins TRBV4-3 to TRBJ2-3; 13 bases map to TRBD2. Per the germline V gene, CDR1 is LGHNA and CDR2 is YSLEER. With 4 bases clipped from V and 0 bases from J, the junction kept 4 bases outside the gene matches. There are 17 residues in the CDR3.

This clone has only a few counts. The junction departs from germline at one end; a sequencing error may be responsible. In DNA, the CDR3 is TGTGCCAGCAGTTCCATCAACAGTGAAGCTTTCTTT. Translation gives CASSSINSEAFF. The chain carries TRBV6-5 and TRBJ1-1; no definite D call. CDR3 length equals 12 residues. Germline CDR1 and CDR2: MNHEY and SVGAGI.

The gene calls are TRBV19 and TRBJ1-5; D is ambiguous. Germline-derived CDR1 and CDR2 are LNHDA and SQIVND (reference sequence). This CDR3 is 14 amino acids long. The V end lost 6 bases, the J end lost 1 base, and 10 bases lay between the germline ends. The DNA for the CDR3 is TGTGCCAGTAGCGAGGGTTCAAGCAATCAGCCCCAGCATTTT. Its protein is CASSEGSSNQPQHF.

The V and J genes are TRBV28 and TRBJ2-2; the match to TRBD2 covers 9 bases. The J segment lost 2 bases and the V segment lost 5 bases, leaving 3 bases of the junction unmatched. Germline V gene sequence: CDR1 MDHEN, CDR2 SYDVKM. The CDR3 totals 15 residues. CDR3 DNA: TGTGCCAGCAGTGGTAGCGGGGGCAACACCGGGGAGCTGTTTTTT. Protein sequence: CASSGSGGNTGELFF.

This clone was found once. The rearrangement links TRBV27 to TRBJ1-6, with D possibly TRBD1 on 6 matching bases. Trimming removed 6 bases at V and 3 bases at J, with 18 bases between. Germline CDR1 and CDR2: MNHEY and SMNVEV (reference sequence). The CDR3 is made up of 17 amino acids. CDR3 in amino acids: CASRITGSGDYNSPLHF. The DNA for the CDR3 is TGTGCCAGCAGAATAACCGGGTCAGGGGACTATAATTCACCCCTCCACTTT.

This chain connects TRBV5-5 to TRBJ1-1; D is uncertain. CDR3 length: 12 residues. CDR1 and CDR2 from the germline V gene are SGHKS and YYEKEE (reference sequence). Trimming took off 7 bases at V and 1 base at J, with 8 bases between the two ends. The CDR3 loop reads CASSRSNTEAFF. The CDR3 DNA is TGTGCCAGCTCCAGATCGAACACTGAAGCTTTCTTT.